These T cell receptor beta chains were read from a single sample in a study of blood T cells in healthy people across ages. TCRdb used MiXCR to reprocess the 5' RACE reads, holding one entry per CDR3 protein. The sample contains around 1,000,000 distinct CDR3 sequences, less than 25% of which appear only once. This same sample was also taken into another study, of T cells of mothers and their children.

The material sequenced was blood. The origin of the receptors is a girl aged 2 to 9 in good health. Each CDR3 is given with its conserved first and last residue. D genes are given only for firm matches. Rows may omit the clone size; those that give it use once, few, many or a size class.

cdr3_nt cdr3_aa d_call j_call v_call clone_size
TGTGCCAGCAGTTTCTCCCCCGGAGGCATTCAGTACTTC CASSFSPGGIQYF . TRBJ2-4 TRBV12-3/TRBV12-4 .
TGTGCCAGCGGTCTCCCGGGACAGGGAAGAAAGTCACCCCTCCACTTT CASGLPGQGRKSPLHF TRBD1 TRBJ1-6 TRBV6-2/TRBV6-3 few
TGTGCCAGCAGGATGAGAGACAGATCTAGCACAGATACGCAGTATTTT CASRMRDRSSTDTQYF . TRBJ2-3 TRBV25-1 .
TGTGCCAGCAGCTTTTCTAGCGGTTACACAGATACGCAGTATTTT CASSFSSGYTDTQYF TRBD2 TRBJ2-3 TRBV7-9 .
TGCAGCGTTGAGCAGGGGGCAGAGGGAGATACGCAGTATTTT CSVEQGAEGDTQYF TRBD1 TRBJ2-3 TRBV29-1 .
TGTGCCAGCAGCGCCGGGACAGGGGTCAACGAGCAGTACTTC CASSAGTGVNEQYF TRBD1 TRBJ2-7 TRBV9 few
TGTGCCAGCAGTTGGGACAGCTTCCCTAGCACAGATACGCAGTATTTT CASSWDSFPSTDTQYF TRBD1 TRBJ2-3 TRBV12-3/TRBV12-4 few
TGTGCCAGCAGACTTGGACTAGCGGGAGGAAAGTACGAGCAGTACTTC CASRLGLAGGKYEQYF TRBD2 TRBJ2-7 TRBV7-9 .
TGTGCCAGCAGCGTCAATACGGGGGTCTCTGGAAACACCATATATTTT CASSVNTGVSGNTIYF . TRBJ1-3 TRBV11-2 once
TGTGCCAGCAGTGATCAGGGATGGGCCACTGAAGCTTTCTTT CASSDQGWATEAFF . TRBJ1-1 TRBV6-1 few
TGTGCCAGTGGGCCGGGAGGGGGCCTCTGGGAGCAGTTCTTC CASGPGGGLWEQFF . TRBJ2-1 TRBV12-3/TRBV12-4 .
TGCGCCAGCAGCCAACAGCTCCCTGGGGAGCAGTTCTTC CASSQQLPGEQFF . TRBJ2-1 TRBV4-3 .
TGCAGTGCTAGAGGCAGGGATCATCAGCCCCAGCATTTT CSARGRDHQPQHF . TRBJ1-5 TRBV20-1 few
TGCGCCAGCAGCGAAGTAACGGGGACCTACGAGCAGTACTTC CASSEVTGTYEQYF . TRBJ2-7 TRBV4-3 few
TGTGCCAGCAGCGTAGAAGGCGGGCGAGCCTACGAGCAGTACTTC CASSVEGGRAYEQYF . TRBJ2-7 TRBV9 .
TGTGCCAGCAGATTTGCGACAGTTCCCTATGGCTACACCTTC CASRFATVPYGYTF . TRBJ1-2 TRBV12-3/TRBV12-4 many
TGTGCCACCAGTGATGGAGGGGGAAACATTCAGTACTTC CATSDGGGNIQYF . TRBJ2-4 TRBV24-1 .
TGCAGTGCTAGAGATCCCGGAGTTGGAGAGCAGTACTTC CSARDPGVGEQYF . TRBJ2-5 TRBV20-1 .
TGTGCCAGCAGTTTTGGGACAGGGGAAGCGGGGGAGCTGTTTTTT CASSFGTGEAGELFF TRBD1 TRBJ2-2 TRBV6-5 once
TGTGCCAGTAGTCATCGACAGTCGCTAGAGACCCAGTACTTC CASSHRQSLETQYF . TRBJ2-5 TRBV19 .
TGCAGCGGGCGGAGGGAGAATGGGGAGCAGTACTTC CSGRRENGEQYF . TRBJ2-5 TRBV29-1 .
TGTGCCAGCAGCTTAGGCCGGCACTTGCTTCTCAACCACGATCTGGGCTCCAAAAACATTCAGTACTTC CASSLGRHLLLNHDLGSKNIQYF . TRBJ2-4 TRBV13 .
TGTGCCAGCAGTGAAGCCAAAACTGGGGGTTTGAATGAGCAGTTCTTC CASSEAKTGGLNEQFF . TRBJ2-1 TRBV25-1 few
TGCGCCAGCAGCCAAGATCAGGGTAGTCAGCCCCAGCATTTT CASSQDQGSQPQHF . TRBJ1-5 TRBV4-1 few
TGTGCCAGCAGCAACGCTAGCGCGTTCAGCTCCTACAATGAGCAGTTCTTC CASSNASAFSSYNEQFF . TRBJ2-1 TRBV28 .
TGCAGTGCTAGAGATCTGACAGGTCCCCTCGAGCAGTACTTC CSARDLTGPLEQYF . TRBJ2-7 TRBV20-1 .
TGCAGCGTTGGGGGAATCCTATACAATGAGCAGTTCTTC CSVGGILYNEQFF . TRBJ2-1 TRBV29-1 .
TGTGCCAGCAGCGGCCTAAGGACCAACACCGGGGAGCTGTTTTTT CASSGLRTNTGELFF . TRBJ2-2 TRBV7-9 .
TGCGCCAGCAGCCAAGAACTTGCGACGAGACTAGGATCAGCCAATGAGCAGTTCTTC CASSQELATRLGSANEQFF . TRBJ2-1 TRBV4-3 .
TGTGCCAGCAGTTTCGGGACAGGAGCGGGGCAGTTCTTC CASSFGTGAGQFF TRBD1 TRBJ2-1 TRBV27 .
TGTGCCAGCAGCGTTGAAACAGTGGCAGGAAACACCATATATTTT CASSVETVAGNTIYF . TRBJ1-3 TRBV9 few
TGTGCCAGCTCACTTCAGCGAGGGGCGCTCATCTATTTT CASSLQRGALIYF . TRBJ2-3 TRBV18 .
TGTGCCAGCACGAATATTAGCAAGCAGTACTTC CASTNISKQYF . TRBJ2-5 TRBV12-3/TRBV12-4 few
TGTGCCAGCAGCACCTTAACTAGCGGGCCAAACATTCAGTACTTC CASSTLTSGPNIQYF TRBD2 TRBJ2-4 TRBV7-2 .
TGTGCCAGCAGCGTAGGCGGGTCGGGGAATTCACCCCTCCACTTT CASSVGGSGNSPLHF . TRBJ1-6 TRBV9 .
TGTGCCAGCAGTTTATACGGTACGAATGACAATGAGCAGTTCTTC CASSLYGTNDNEQFF . TRBJ2-1 TRBV28 few
TGCAGTGCTAGAGAGGCGGGGGCGAATGAGCAGTTCTTC CSAREAGANEQFF . TRBJ2-1 TRBV20-1 .
TGCAGTGCTCCAACTAGCGGGAGGGCCCGGAGAGATACGCAGTATTTT CSAPTSGRARRDTQYF TRBD2 TRBJ2-3 TRBV20-1 .
TGTGCCAGCAGAGTAAATGGGGAGGTACCCTACAATGAGCAGTTCTTC CASRVNGEVPYNEQFF . TRBJ2-1 TRBV27 .
TGCAGCGTTGGGACAGGGGGCCGGGAGCAGTACTTC CSVGTGGREQYF TRBD1 TRBJ2-7 TRBV29-1 few
TGTGCCAGCAGCTCGCCCGGGGGGTGGGGAAACACCATATATTTT CASSSPGGWGNTIYF . TRBJ1-3 TRBV7-2 .
TGCGCCAGCAGCCAAGATTCTCGCGGAGCGGGAGTCTACAATGAGCAGTTCTTC CASSQDSRGAGVYNEQFF TRBD2 TRBJ2-1 TRBV4-3 few
TGTGCCAGCAGCTGGCCAGGGTATAGAGATACGCAGTATTTT CASSWPGYRDTQYF . TRBJ2-3 TRBV7-2 .
TGCAGTGCTAGAGATTACCCCGGAAACACCATATATTTT CSARDYPGNTIYF . TRBJ1-3 TRBV20-1 few
TGCAGCGTTGGAATGGACAACTCCTACGAGCAGTACTTC CSVGMDNSYEQYF . TRBJ2-7 TRBV29-1 .
TGCAGCGTTGAGAGGGACGTGGACCATTCGTACGAGCAGTACTTC CSVERDVDHSYEQYF . TRBJ2-7 TRBV29-1 once
TGTGCCAGCAGTTTCGAGGCAGGGCCCGGGGAAAAACTGTTTTTT CASSFEAGPGEKLFF . TRBJ1-4 TRBV12-3/TRBV12-4 few
TGCGCCAGCAGCTTGGTACCGGGACTAATAATCAAAGAGACCCAGTACTTC CASSLVPGLIIKETQYF TRBD2 TRBJ2-5 TRBV5-1 few
TGTGCCAGCAGTTTCCCGAGTCCCGGTGGCGGCTCCTATAATTCACCCCTCCACTTT CASSFPSPGGGSYNSPLHF . TRBJ1-6 TRBV12-3/TRBV12-4 .
TGCAGTGCTAGAGATTCGGCGGGGGGGAGTTCCTACGAGCAGTACTTC CSARDSAGGSSYEQYF TRBD2 TRBJ2-7 TRBV20-1 .
TGTGCCAGCAGCGCAAGCTGGGGGGACGAGCAGTACTTC CASSASWGDEQYF . TRBJ2-7 TRBV11-2 few
TGTGCCAGCAGCGGACAGGATCGCGACGAAAAACTGTTTTTT CASSGQDRDEKLFF TRBD1 TRBJ1-4 TRBV7-9 .
TGTGCCAGCAGCCCCATAAGGGCCTACAATGAGCAGTTCTTC CASSPIRAYNEQFF . TRBJ2-1 TRBV11-2 .